This TCR beta chain was captured in a study of T cells after yellow fever vaccination (dated by TCRdb to between 2018 and 2021). Some background on the complete study: The SMART-Seq v4 Ultra Low Input RNA kit was used to prepare libraries from fractions with low cell numbers. To follow T-cell clones before and after both primary and booster YFV17D yellow fever vaccination, bulk TCR alpha and beta repertoires underwent longitudinal sequencing. The cohort comprised two healthy male donors, one aged 18 to 30 and one aged 30 to 40 years. Blood was drawn at multiple timepoints before and after primary and secondary immunization, with bulk PBMC replicates and cell subsets isolated. What the research found in general, with its limitations: Compared with the primary T-cell response, the secondary T-cell response was weaker but faster, peaking on day 5 rather than day 15. Because the study included only a couple of donors, the extent to which the findings can be generalized is limited. FACS-sorted repertoires could contain abundant contaminating clonotypes from the bulk population, so computational filtering was required. A small fraction of clonotypes appeared in both the CD4 and CD8 compartments, likely as a result of convergent recombination. Most clones expanded after primary vaccination were re-detected after the booster (about 95% of CD4 and 80% to 90% of CD8), suggesting broad memory maintenance.

CDR1 and CDR2 are read off the germline V gene as KGHSH and LQKENI. Trimmed from V: 2 bases; trimmed from J: 7 bases; junction bases lacking a gene match: 16. Spanning cysteine to phenylalanine, the CDR3 consists of 18 amino acids. This entry keeps only the CDR3 DNA: 54 bases, framed from base 1. On this clonotype itself: No cognate antigen has been identified for it. No base qualities exist here, and no much larger clone lies one base off it.

TCR cDNA was synthesized by 5'RACE template switching, which introduced a universal primer site and unique molecular identifiers. Priming of cDNA synthesis was performed from both the TCR alpha and TCR beta constant segments. Libraries were amplified in two PCR steps, with sample barcodes and sequencing adapters added in the second step. Sequencing of libraries was done on Illumina HiSeq 2500 (2x100 bp) or NovaSeq (2x150 bp). The paper's processing steps were these. Reads were demultiplexed and collapsed into UMI consensus sequences with MIGEC, and V(D)J alignment was performed with MiXCR. Using edgeR on replicate PBMC samples, clonotypes were called vaccine-responding if FDR was below 0.01 and the log2 fold change was above 5 up to day 15. Each bulk clonotype received a CD4 or CD8 identity based on whether the sequenced CD4 or CD8 repertoire contained that clonotype at higher abundance. The public reads were reprocessed in TCRdb via fastp at Q25 and MiXCR, keeping in-frame beta chains. A single entry per CDR3 protein holds the most common genes and DNA from its merged rows. In this record, the V and J calls reflect TCRdb's handling and not the investigators' own analysis. The sample table records about 510,000 distinct CDR3 sequences; 21% of these occur just once. The ten largest clones add up to about 16% of the sample.

In the paper's terms, the treatment or condition label means: live attenuated yellow fever vaccine strain. At each blood-draw timepoint, two biological replicates of bulk PBMCs were obtained. A standard Ficoll-Paque protocol was used to isolate PBMCs from peripheral blood. RNA was extracted with TriZol from bulk PBMCs, CD4 and CD8 fractions, and dextramer-positive and dextramer-negative fractions. The chain joins TRBV18 to TRBJ1-4, with 7 bases in between that match TRBD1. This TCR derives from a man younger than 35 who received the YFV17D yellow fever vaccine. The sample here was PBMCs, taken about 20 days after the first yellow fever vaccination. Here is the DNA: TGTGCCAGCTCACCAACTAGTAGTACCGGGACAGACTCTGAAAAACTGTTTTTT. Its protein is CASSPTSSTGTDSEKLFF.